This T cell receptor beta chain originates from a study of CD8 T cells in Susac syndrome. Germline V CDR1 and CDR2: LGHDT, YNNKEL (reference sequence). CDR3 length: 14 amino acids. Trimming took 4 bases from V and 5 from J, leaving 15 bases between them. Random hexamers primed reverse transcription of roughly 0.5 to 1 ug RNA. Amplification of TCR beta CDR3 used immunoSEQ multiplex PCR across 54 Vbeta and 13 Jbeta. TCRdb fed the immunoSEQ multiplex PCR reads into MiXCR, producing one record per CDR3 protein. Altogether 120,000 to 150,000 distinct CDR3 sequences are present, roughly 95% being singletons, with the ten largest covering over 0.07%. In blood CD8+ and CD4+ T cells, TCR beta underwent sequencing.

This chain links TRBV3-1 with TRBJ2-7, with D perhaps being TRBD1 or TRBD2 (6 bases each). The sample comprised CD4+ T cells from PBMCs. This sequence was found in a human donor in good health. CDR3 bases: TGTGCCAGCAGCCGCTCAGGAGGGGGAGACGAGCAGTACTTC. Translated, it gives CASSRSGGGDEQYF.